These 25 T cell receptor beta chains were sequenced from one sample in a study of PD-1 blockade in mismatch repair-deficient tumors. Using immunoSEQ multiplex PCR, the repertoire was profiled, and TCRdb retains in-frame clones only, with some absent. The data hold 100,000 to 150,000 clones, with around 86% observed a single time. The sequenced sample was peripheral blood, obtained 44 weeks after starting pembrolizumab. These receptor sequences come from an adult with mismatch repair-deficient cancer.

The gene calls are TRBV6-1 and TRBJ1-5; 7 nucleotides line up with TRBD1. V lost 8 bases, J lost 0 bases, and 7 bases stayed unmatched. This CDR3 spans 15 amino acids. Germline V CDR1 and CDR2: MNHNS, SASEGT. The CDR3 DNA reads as TGTGCCAGCTCCTGGACAGGTTATAGCAATCAGCCCCAGCATTTT. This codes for CASSWTGYSNQPQHF.

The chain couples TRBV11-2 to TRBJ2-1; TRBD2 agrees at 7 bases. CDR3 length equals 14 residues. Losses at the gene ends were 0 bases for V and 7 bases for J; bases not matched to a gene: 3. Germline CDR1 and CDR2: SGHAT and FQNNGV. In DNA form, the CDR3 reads TGTGCCAGCAGCTTAGAGGGGGGGTTAAATGAGCAGTTCTTC. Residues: CASSLEGGLNEQFF.

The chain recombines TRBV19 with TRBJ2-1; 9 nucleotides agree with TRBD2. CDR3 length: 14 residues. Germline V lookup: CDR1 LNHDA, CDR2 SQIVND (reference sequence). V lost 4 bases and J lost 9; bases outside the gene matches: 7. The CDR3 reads CASSKLLAGVEQFF. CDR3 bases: TGTGCCAGTAGTAAGTTGTTAGCGGGAGTTGAGCAGTTCTTC.

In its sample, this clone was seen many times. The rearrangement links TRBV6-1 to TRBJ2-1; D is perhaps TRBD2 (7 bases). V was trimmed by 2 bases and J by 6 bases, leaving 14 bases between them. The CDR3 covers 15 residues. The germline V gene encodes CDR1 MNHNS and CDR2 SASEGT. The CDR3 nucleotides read TGTGCCAGCAGTGAATGGGGGGGCGAGGGCAATGAGCAGTTCTTC. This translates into CASSEWGGEGNEQFF.

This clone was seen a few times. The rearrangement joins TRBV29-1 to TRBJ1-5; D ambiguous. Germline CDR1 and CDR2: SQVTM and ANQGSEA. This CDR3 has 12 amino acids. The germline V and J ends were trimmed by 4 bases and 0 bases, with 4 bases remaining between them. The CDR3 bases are TGCAGCGTTGGGAATAGCAATCAGCCCCAGCATTTT. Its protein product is CSVGNSNQPQHF.

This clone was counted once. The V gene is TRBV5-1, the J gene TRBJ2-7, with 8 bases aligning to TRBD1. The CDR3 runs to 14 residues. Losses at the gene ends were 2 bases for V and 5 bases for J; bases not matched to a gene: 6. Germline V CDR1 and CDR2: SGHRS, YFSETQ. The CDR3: CASSLGQGQNEQYF. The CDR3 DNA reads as TGCGCCAGCAGCTTAGGACAGGGTCAGAACGAGCAGTACTTC.

CDR3 residues: CASSPTGGRQETQYF. The CDR3 nucleotides are TGTGCCAGCAGCCCGACCGGGGGTAGGCAAGAGACCCAGTACTTC. J is TRBJ2-5 and V is TRBV7-2, with D maybe TRBD2 (6 bases). Between the trimmed V and J ends, which lost 5 bases and 2 bases, there was a span of 15 bases. CDR3 length: 15 residues. Germline-derived CDR1 and CDR2 are SGHTA and FQGNSA.

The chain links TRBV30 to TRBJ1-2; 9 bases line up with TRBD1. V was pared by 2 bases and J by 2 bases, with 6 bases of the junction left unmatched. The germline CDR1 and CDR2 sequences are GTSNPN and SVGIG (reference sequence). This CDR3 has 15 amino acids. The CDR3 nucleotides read TGTGCCTGGAGTATGACGACAGGGGGAAACTATGGCTACACCTTC. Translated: CAWSMTTGGNYGYTF.

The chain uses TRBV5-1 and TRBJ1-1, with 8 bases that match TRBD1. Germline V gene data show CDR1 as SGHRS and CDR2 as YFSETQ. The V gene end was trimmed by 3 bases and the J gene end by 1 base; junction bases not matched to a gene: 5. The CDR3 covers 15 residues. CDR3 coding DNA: TGCGCCAGCAGCTCAACCGGGACAGGGAACACTGAAGCTTTCTTT. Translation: CASSSTGTGNTEAFF.

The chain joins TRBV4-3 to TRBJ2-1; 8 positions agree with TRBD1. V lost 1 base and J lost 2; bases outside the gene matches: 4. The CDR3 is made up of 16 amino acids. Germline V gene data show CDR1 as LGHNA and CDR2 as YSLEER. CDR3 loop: CASSQVSQGAYNEQFF. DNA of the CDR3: TGCGCCAGCAGCCAAGTCTCACAGGGGGCCTACAATGAGCAGTTCTTC.

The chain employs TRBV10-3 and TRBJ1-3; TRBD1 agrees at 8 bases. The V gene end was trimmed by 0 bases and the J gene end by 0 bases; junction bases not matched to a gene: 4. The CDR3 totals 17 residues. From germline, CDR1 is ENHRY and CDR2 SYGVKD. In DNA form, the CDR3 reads TGTGCCATCAGTGAGTCAAAGGACAGGGCCTCTGGAAACACCATATATTTT. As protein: CAISESKDRASGNTIYF.

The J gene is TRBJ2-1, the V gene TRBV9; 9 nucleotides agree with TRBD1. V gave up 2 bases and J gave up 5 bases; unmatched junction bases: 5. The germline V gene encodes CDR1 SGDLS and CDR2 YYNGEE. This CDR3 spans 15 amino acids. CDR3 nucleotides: TGTGCCAGCAGCGTTTGGGGACAGGGAAACAATGAGCAGTTCTTC. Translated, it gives CASSVWGQGNNEQFF.

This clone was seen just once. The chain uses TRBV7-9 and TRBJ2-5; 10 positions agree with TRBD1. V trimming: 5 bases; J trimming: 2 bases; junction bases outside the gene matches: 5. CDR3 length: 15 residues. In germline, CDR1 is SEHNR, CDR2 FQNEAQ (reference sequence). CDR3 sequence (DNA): TGTGCCAGCAGCCCGGGACAGGGGAGACAAGAGACCCAGTACTTC. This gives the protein CASSPGQGRQETQYF.

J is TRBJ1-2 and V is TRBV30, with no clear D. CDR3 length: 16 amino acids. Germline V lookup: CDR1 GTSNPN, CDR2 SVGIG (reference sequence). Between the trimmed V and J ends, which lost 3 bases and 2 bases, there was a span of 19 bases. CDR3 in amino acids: CAWRWGFHHLNYGYTF. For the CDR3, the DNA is TGTGCCTGGAGGTGGGGTTTTCATCACTTAAACTATGGCTACACCTTC.

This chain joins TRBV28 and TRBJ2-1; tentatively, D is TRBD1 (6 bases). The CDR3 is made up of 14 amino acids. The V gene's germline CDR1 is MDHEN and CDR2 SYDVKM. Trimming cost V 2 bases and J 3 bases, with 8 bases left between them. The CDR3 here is CASSLRTVYNEQFF. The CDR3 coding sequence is TGTGCCAGCAGTTTAAGGACAGTCTACAATGAGCAGTTCTTC.

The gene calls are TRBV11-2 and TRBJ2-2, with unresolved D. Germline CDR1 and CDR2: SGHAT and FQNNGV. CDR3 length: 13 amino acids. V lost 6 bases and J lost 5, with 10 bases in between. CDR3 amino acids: CASRPITTGELFF. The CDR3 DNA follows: TGTGCCAGCAGGCCCATTACTACCGGGGAGCTGTTTTTT.

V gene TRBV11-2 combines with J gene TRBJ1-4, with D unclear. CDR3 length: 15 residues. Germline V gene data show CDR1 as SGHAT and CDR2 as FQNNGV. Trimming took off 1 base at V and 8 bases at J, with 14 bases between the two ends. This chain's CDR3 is CASSLGSNAGEKLFF. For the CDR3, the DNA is TGTGCCAGCAGCTTAGGTTCTAATGCAGGCGAAAAACTGTTTTTT.

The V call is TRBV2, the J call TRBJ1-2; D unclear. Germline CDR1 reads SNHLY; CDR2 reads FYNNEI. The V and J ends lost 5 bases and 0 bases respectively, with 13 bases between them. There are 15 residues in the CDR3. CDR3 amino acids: CASSIIRSSNYGYTF. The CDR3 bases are TGTGCCAGCAGTATTATCAGGAGTTCTAACTATGGCTACACCTTC.

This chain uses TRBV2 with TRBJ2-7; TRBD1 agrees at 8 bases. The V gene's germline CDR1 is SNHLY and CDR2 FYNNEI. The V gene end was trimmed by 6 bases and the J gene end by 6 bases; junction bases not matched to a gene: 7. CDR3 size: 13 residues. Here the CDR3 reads CASRAWTGPEQYF. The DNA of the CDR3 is TGTGCCAGCAGAGCCTGGACAGGGCCCGAGCAGTACTTC. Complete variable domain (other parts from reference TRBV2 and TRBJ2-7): EPEVTQTPSHQVTQMGQEVILRCVPISNHLYFYWYRQILGQKVEFLVSFYNNEISEKSEIFDDQFSVERPDGSNFTLKIRSTKLEDSAMYFCASRAWTGPEQYFGPGTRLTVT.

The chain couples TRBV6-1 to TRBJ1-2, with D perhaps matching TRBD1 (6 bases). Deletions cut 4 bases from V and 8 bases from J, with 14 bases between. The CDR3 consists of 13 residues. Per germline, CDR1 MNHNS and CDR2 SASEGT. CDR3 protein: CASSVTTGRGYTF. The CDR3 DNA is TGTGCCAGCAGTGTGACCACAGGGAGGGGCTACACCTTC.

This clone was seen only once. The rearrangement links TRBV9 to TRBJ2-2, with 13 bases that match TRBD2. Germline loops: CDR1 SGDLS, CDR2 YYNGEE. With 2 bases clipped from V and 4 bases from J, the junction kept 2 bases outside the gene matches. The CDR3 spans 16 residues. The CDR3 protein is CASSVGLAGSTGELFF. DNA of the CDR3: TGTGCCAGCAGCGTGGGACTAGCGGGATCCACCGGGGAGCTGTTTTTT.

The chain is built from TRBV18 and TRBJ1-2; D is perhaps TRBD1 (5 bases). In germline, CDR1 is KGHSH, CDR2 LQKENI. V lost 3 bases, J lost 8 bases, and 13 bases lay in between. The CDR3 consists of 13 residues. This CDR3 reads CASSPDGGRGYTF. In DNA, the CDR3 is TGTGCCAGCTCACCCGACGGGGGGAGGGGCTACACCTTC.

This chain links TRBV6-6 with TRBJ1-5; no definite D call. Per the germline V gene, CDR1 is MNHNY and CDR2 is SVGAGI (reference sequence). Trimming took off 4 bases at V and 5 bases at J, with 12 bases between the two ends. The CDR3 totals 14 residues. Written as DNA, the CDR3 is TGTGCCAGCAGTTCCGGGGAGAGTCATCAGCCCCAGCATTTT. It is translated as CASSSGESHQPQHF.

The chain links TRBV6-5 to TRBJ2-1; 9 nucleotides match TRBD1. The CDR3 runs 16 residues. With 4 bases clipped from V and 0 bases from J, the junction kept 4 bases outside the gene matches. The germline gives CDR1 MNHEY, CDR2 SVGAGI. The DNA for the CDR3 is TGTGCCAGCAGTTTACAGGGGGCTCACTCCTACAATGAGCAGTTCTTC. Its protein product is CASSLQGAHSYNEQFF.

The CDR3, as DNA: TGTGCCAGCAGCTCCGGACGGATCACCGGGGAGCTGTTTTTT. Protein: CASSSGRITGELFF. This rearrangement joins TRBV11-2 to TRBJ2-2; D is unclear. CDR1 is SGHAT and CDR2 is FQNNGV in the germline V gene. Trimming cost V 4 bases and J 4 bases, with 10 bases left between them. This CDR3 contains 14 residues.